This TCR beta chain was profiled in a study of patients and donors after allogeneic stem cell transplantation. The CDR3 extends over 14 amino acids. Per the germline V gene, CDR1 is SNHLY and CDR2 is FYNNEI. The V and J ends lost 1 base and 1 base respectively, with 5 bases between them. TCRdb processed the RT-PCR reads anew with MiXCR; each CDR3 protein has one entry. This sample has about 960,000 distinct CDR3 sequences; over 15% occur once, and the top ten carry 5% to 7.5%. The genes are TRBV2 and TRBJ1-5, with no clear D. The specimen was blood, either unsorted or a sorted T cell fraction (not recorded which). This receptor was identified in a human donor who was either an allogeneic HSCT recipient or a stem cell or donor lymphocyte infusion donor (not recorded which). It is not recorded whose cells these are; they may come from a transplant donor. The CDR3 nucleotides are TGTGCCAGCAGTGAAGGAGTCAGCAATCAGCCCCAGCATTTT. The encoded protein is CASSEGVSNQPQHF. The full variable domain, rest sourced from reference TRBV2 and TRBJ1-5, is EPEVTQTPSHQVTQMGQEVILRCVPISNHLYFYWYRQILGQKVEFLVSFYNNEISEKSEIFDDQFSVERPDGSNFTLKIRSTKLEDSAMYFCASSEGVSNQPQHFGDGTRLSIL.